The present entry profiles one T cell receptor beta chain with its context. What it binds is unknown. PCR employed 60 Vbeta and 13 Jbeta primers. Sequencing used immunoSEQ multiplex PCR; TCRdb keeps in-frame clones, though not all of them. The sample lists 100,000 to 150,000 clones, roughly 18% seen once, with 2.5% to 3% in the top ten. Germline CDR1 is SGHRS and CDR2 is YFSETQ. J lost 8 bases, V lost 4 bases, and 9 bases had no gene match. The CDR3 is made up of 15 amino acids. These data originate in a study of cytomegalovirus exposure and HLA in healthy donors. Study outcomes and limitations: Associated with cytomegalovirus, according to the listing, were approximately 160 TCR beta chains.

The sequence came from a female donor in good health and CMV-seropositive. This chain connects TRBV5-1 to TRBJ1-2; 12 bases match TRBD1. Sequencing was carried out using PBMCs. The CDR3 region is CASSPGWDRGRGYTF. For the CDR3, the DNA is TGCGCCAGCAGCCCTGGCTGGGACAGGGGGCGAGGCTACACCTTC.